These 32 T cell receptor beta chains were all obtained from the same sample, sequenced in a study of identical twins. TCRdb reanalysed the 5' RACE reads using MiXCR and keeps one entry per CDR3 protein. In the table there are some 710,000 distinct CDR3 sequences, 6% to 6.5% of which are singletons. Material for sequencing was naive T cells sorted from blood. The receptors were gathered from a young man in good health.

The V and J genes are TRBV5-1 and TRBJ1-3; D gene ambiguous. Germline assignment: CDR1 SGHRS and CDR2 YFSETQ. Trimming pared 3 bases from V and 0 bases from J, leaving 10 bases between. The CDR3 is 15 amino acids. This chain's CDR3 is CASSSAGSSGNTIYF. The CDR3 DNA reads as TGCGCCAGCAGCTCCGCGGGGTCCTCTGGAAACACCATATATTTT.

Ten or more counts support this clonotype. This rearrangement joins TRBV6-6 to TRBJ1-2, with D tentatively TRBD1 (5 bases). The CDR3 spans 12 residues. Germline V gives CDR1 MNHNY, CDR2 SVGAGI (reference sequence). The germline V and J ends were trimmed by 0 bases and 8 bases, with 7 bases remaining between them. CDR3 sequence: CASSYSEGGYTF. The CDR3 DNA follows: TGTGCCAGCAGTTACTCTGAGGGGGGCTACACCTTC.

This clonotype was counted a single time. Possible read error: a much larger clone is one base away. The chain has TRBV5-1 and TRBJ2-4; 7 bases agree with TRBD2. This CDR3 contains 12 residues. V lost 5 bases and J lost 8; bases outside the gene matches: 4. Germline V gives CDR1 SGHRS, CDR2 YFSETQ. The CDR3 bases are TGCGCCAGCAGAGGACTAGTGCACATTCAGTACTTC. This encodes CASRGLVHIQYF. The full variable domain, completed using reference TRBV5-1 and TRBJ2-4, is KAGVTQTPRYLIKTRGQQVTLSCSPISGHRSVSWYQQTPGQGLQFLFEYFSETQRNKGNFPGRFSGRQFSNSRSEMNVSTLELGDSALYLCASRGLVHIQYFGAGTRLSVL.

The rearrangement links TRBV7-9 to TRBJ2-5; D is uncertain. Germline loops: CDR1 SEHNR, CDR2 FQNEAQ (reference sequence). Trimming pared 5 bases from V and 1 base from J, leaving 8 bases between. The CDR3 is 13 amino acids. CDR3 in amino acids: CASSPQTQETQYF. The CDR3 nucleotides read TGTGCCAGCAGCCCCCAGACCCAAGAGACCCAGTACTTC.

The chain has TRBV20-1 and TRBJ2-4; unclear D gene. V dropped 6 bases and J dropped 1 base, with 19 bases sitting between them. The CDR3 spans 16 residues. CDR1 is DFQATT, CDR2 SNEGSKA, per germline (reference sequence). The CDR3 loop reads CSAHNLKLSAKNIQYF. For the CDR3, the DNA is TGCAGTGCCCACAACCTCAAACTTTCGGCCAAAAACATTCAGTACTTC.

V and J are TRBV7-9 and TRBJ1-2; tentative D call: TRBD1 (5 bases). Trimming cost V 5 bases and J 4 bases, with 23 bases left between them. The CDR3 sequence is 17 residues long. The V gene's germline CDR1 is SEHNR and CDR2 FQNEAQ (reference sequence). This CDR3 reads CASSPGGYRFAVYGYTF. The CDR3 DNA reads as TGTGCCAGCAGCCCTGGGGGGTATAGGTTCGCCGTCTATGGCTACACCTTC. Full variable domain (outside the CDR3, taken from reference TRBV7-9 and TRBJ1-2): DTGVSQNPRHKITKRGQNVTFRCDPISEHNRLYWYRQTLGQGPEFLTYFQNEAQLEKSRLLSDRFSAERPKGSFSTLEIQRTEQGDSAMYLCASSPGGYRFAVYGYTFGSGTRLTVV.

This clonotype was counted at least ten times. The rearrangement joins TRBV12-3 or TRBV12-4 to TRBJ1-2; weak D call: TRBD1 (5 bases). V was shortened by 4 bases and J by 8 bases, with 11 bases between the two germline ends. The CDR3 totals 12 residues. The CDR3 nucleotides read TGTGCCAGCAGTTGGTTGAGGGACGGCTACACCTTC. This sequence encodes CASSWLRDGYTF.

This chain uses TRBV5-1 with TRBJ2-7; D is unresolved. The germline V gene has CDR1 SGHRS and CDR2 YFSETQ. V lost 4 bases and J 2 bases, leaving 16 bases between the germline ends. The CDR3 sequence is 15 residues long. The CDR3 here is CASSPYTGETYEQYF. CDR3 bases: TGCGCCAGCAGCCCCTACACTGGAGAAACCTACGAGCAGTACTTC. The full variable domain, completed using reference TRBV5-1 and TRBJ2-7, is KAGVTQTPRYLIKTRGQQVTLSCSPISGHRSVSWYQQTPGQGLQFLFEYFSETQRNKGNFPGRFSGRQFSNSRSEMNVSTLELGDSALYLCASSPYTGETYEQYFGPGTRLTVT.

Ten or more counts support this clonotype. The CDR3 DNA sequence: TGTGCCAGCAGACGCGGGGGAAACACCATATATTTT. As protein: CASRRGGNTIYF. V is TRBV12-3 or TRBV12-4 and J is TRBJ1-3; D is undetermined. V lost 6 bases, J lost 4 bases, and 7 bases lay in between. This CDR3 comprises 12 residues.

This clonotype was counted a few times. The chain employs TRBV24-1 and TRBJ2-7; D might be TRBD1 or TRBD2, each matching 5 bases. The V gene lost 3 bases and the J gene lost 6 bases, with 14 bases spanning the gap. Germline CDR1 reads KGHDR; CDR2 reads SFDVKD. This CDR3 is 14 amino acids long. The CDR3 DNA follows: TGTGCCACCAGTGATCAGGGACCGGATAGCGAGCAGTACGTC. Protein sequence: CATSDQGPDSEQYV.

This clonotype was seen a handful of times. The V gene is TRBV5-1, the J gene TRBJ2-6, with 8 nucleotides matching TRBD2. The length of the CDR3 is 18 residues. V dropped 0 bases and J dropped 0; count of bases not matched to a gene: 5. From germline, CDR1 is SGHRS and CDR2 YFSETQ. CDR3 coding DNA: TGCGCCAGCAGCTTGGGGCTAGCGGGCCTCTCTGGGGCCAACGTCCTGACTTTC. It specifies CASSLGLAGLSGANVLTF.

At least ten counts were recorded for this clonotype. The V gene is TRBV6-5, the J gene TRBJ1-1; tentatively, D is TRBD1 (6 bases). Germline assignment: CDR1 MNHEY and CDR2 SVGAGI. The V and J ends lost 2 bases and 4 bases respectively, with 14 bases between them. The CDR3 covers 15 residues. The CDR3 region has the DNA TGTGCCAGCAGTTACGGGGGCGTTGAGGGCACTGAAGCTTTCTTT. Its protein is CASSYGGVEGTEAFF.

This clonotype came up many times. V usage is TRBV27 and J usage is TRBJ2-7, with D hard to call. This CDR3 contains 13 residues. Germline loops: CDR1 MNHEY, CDR2 SMNVEV (reference sequence). V gave up 2 bases and J gave up 6 bases, with 11 bases separating them. The CDR3 DNA sequence: TGTGCCAGCAGTTTAGTGGGTTGGGGCGAGCAGTACTTC. Translation: CASSLVGWGEQYF.

This clonotype was detected many times. The chain has TRBV29-1 and TRBJ2-2; TRBD2 is a possible D gene (6 bases). This CDR3 is built from 14 residues. Trimming left V 1 base short and J 3 bases short, with 9 bases between. Germline V gene data show CDR1 as SQVTM and CDR2 as ANQGSEA. Here the CDR3 reads CSVEGLAYTGELFF. The CDR3 DNA sequence: TGCAGCGTTGAAGGCCTAGCGTACACCGGGGAGCTGTTTTTT.

This clonotype was seen repeatedly, ten times or more. The rearrangement joins TRBV7-2 to TRBJ2-2, with D unresolved. Deletions cut 1 base from V and 9 bases from J, with 6 bases between. The CDR3 totals 12 residues. Germline values: CDR1 SGHTA, CDR2 FQGNSA. CDR3 bases: TGTGCCAGCAGCTTAGAAGTCTGGGAGCTGTTTTTT. It specifies CASSLEVWELFF.

This clonotype was detected many times. The genes are TRBV10-3 and TRBJ2-3; D perhaps matches TRBD2 (6 bases). CDR1 ENHRY and CDR2 SYGVKD come from the germline V gene. Trimming pared 2 bases from V and 6 bases from J, leaving 12 bases between. The CDR3 has 14 residues. As DNA, the CDR3 is TGTGCCATCAGTGAGGCCGCGGGGTTCGATACGCAGTATTTT. This translates into CAISEAAGFDTQYF.

The CDR3 DNA follows: TGCGCCAGCCTCCCAGGGGACTCCCGCGGGATCTATGGCTACACCTTC. Its protein product is CASLPGDSRGIYGYTF. The rearrangement joins TRBV5-1 to TRBJ1-2, with a weak D call TRBD1 (6 bases). This CDR3 is 16 amino acids long. Germline loops: CDR1 SGHRS, CDR2 YFSETQ. The germline V and J ends were trimmed by 7 bases and 4 bases, with 23 bases remaining between them.

This clonotype was seen at least ten times. In nucleotides, the CDR3 is TGCAGCGTTGAAAATCGAACTGAAGCTTTCTTT. Protein product: CSVENRTEAFF. The chain carries TRBV29-1 and TRBJ1-1; D is unresolved. The germline V gene encodes CDR1 SQVTM and CDR2 ANQGSEA. The CDR3 length is 11 residues. V shed 2 bases and J shed 5 bases, with 6 bases lying between them. The full variable domain, with the rest looked up from reference TRBV29-1 and TRBJ1-1, is SAVISQKPSRDICQRGTSLTIQCQVDSQVTMMFWYRQQPGQSLTLIATANQGSEATYESGFVIDKFPISRPNLTFSTLTVSNMSPEDSSIYLCSVENRTEAFFGQGTRLTVV.

The chain combines TRBV6-1 with TRBJ2-7; D not certain. The CDR3 length is 13 residues. Germline assignment: CDR1 MNHNS and CDR2 SASEGT. Trimming removed 6 bases from V and 2 bases from J, with 11 bases in between. The CDR3 is CASRKSGAYEQYV. CDR3 nucleotide sequence: TGTGCCAGCAGAAAATCAGGAGCCTACGAGCAGTACGTC.

This clonotype was recorded many times. The chain carries TRBV20-1 and TRBJ2-1; 10 bases line up with TRBD2. The J segment lost 3 bases and the V segment lost 6 bases, leaving 5 bases of the junction unmatched. This CDR3 has 14 amino acids. CDR1 and CDR2 from the germline V gene are DFQATT and SNEGSKA (reference sequence). In DNA form, the CDR3 reads TGCAGTGCCATAGCGGGAGGAGACTACAATGAGCAGTTCTTC. Amino acids: CSAIAGGDYNEQFF.

This sequence joins TRBV12-3 or TRBV12-4 and TRBJ2-1, with TRBD2 matching over 12 bases. V gave up 5 bases and J gave up 9 bases; unmatched junction bases: 5. CDR3 length equals 14 residues. CDR3 nucleotide sequence: TGTGCCAGCAGTACCCTAGCGGGAGGGGGTGAGCAGTTCTTC. It specifies CASSTLAGGGEQFF.

In this sample, this clonotype turned up many times. The chain couples TRBV5-1 to TRBJ1-5; no firm D call. This CDR3 contains 14 residues. V lost 1 base, J lost 5 bases, and 10 bases lay in between. Germline V gene sequence: CDR1 SGHRS, CDR2 YFSETQ. For the CDR3, the DNA is TGCGCCAGCAGCTTGACCGGGGAGGATCAGCCCCAGCATTTT. Residues: CASSLTGEDQPQHF.

There are many counts of this clonotype. This chain joins TRBV6-5 and TRBJ2-3; TRBD2 matches 8 bases. CDR1 and CDR2 from the germline V gene are MNHEY and SVGAGI. The V gene end was trimmed by 2 bases and the J gene end by 4 bases; junction bases not matched to a gene: 2. The CDR3 spans 14 residues. CDR3 loop: CASSYRLASDTQYF. CDR3 nucleotides: TGTGCCAGCAGTTACAGACTAGCGTCAGATACGCAGTATTTT.

This clonotype was recorded many times. The chain couples TRBV7-2 to TRBJ2-1; 10 nucleotides align to TRBD2. V lost 2 bases to trimming and J lost 1 base; unmatched junction nucleotides: 5. CDR1 and CDR2 (germline): SGHTA, FQGNSA. CDR3 size: 17 residues. The CDR3 DNA follows: TGTGCCAGCAGCTTATTTCTAGCGGGAGCATCCTACAATGAGCAGTTCTTC. This encodes CASSLFLAGASYNEQFF.

This clonotype occurred a few times. The J gene is TRBJ2-2, the V gene TRBV2; 10 bases fit TRBD1. The CDR3 totals 12 residues. The germline CDR1 and CDR2 sequences are SNHLY and FYNNEI. Here the CDR3 DNA reads TGTGGGGACAGGGGAGAGGCCGGGGAGCTGTTTTTT. It translates to CGDRGEAGELFF.

This chain links TRBV29-1 with TRBJ1-1; D might be TRBD1 (5 bases). The germline V gene encodes CDR1 SQVTM and CDR2 ANQGSEA. This CDR3 comprises 13 residues. The germline V and J ends were trimmed by 3 bases and 1 base, with 9 bases remaining between them. The CDR3 DNA reads as TGCAGCGTTGAGGGACGGAGGAACACTGAAGCTTTCTTT. Its translation: CSVEGRRNTEAFF.

Ten or more counts support this clonotype. The chain couples TRBV9 to TRBJ2-1; 13 bases are shared with TRBD2. With V trimmed by 5 bases and J by 8 bases, 7 bases remained unmatched. Germline assignment: CDR1 SGDLS and CDR2 YYNGEE. This CDR3 region has 15 residues. CDR3 residues: CASRRGTSGRDEQFF. Here the CDR3 DNA reads TGTGCCAGCAGGAGGGGAACTAGCGGGAGGGATGAGCAGTTCTTC.

This clonotype was seen many times. This sequence joins TRBV11-2 and TRBJ2-1; weak D call: TRBD1 (5 bases). V lost 5 bases and J lost 0, with 17 bases in between. The CDR3 has 17 residues. The germline gives CDR1 SGHAT, CDR2 FQNNGV. CDR3 in DNA: TGTGCCAGCAGCGTCTTGCCCCGACAGACCTCCTACAATGAGCAGTTCTTC. This gives the protein CASSVLPRQTSYNEQFF.

Points on this clonotype: A much bigger clone sits one base away, suggesting this may be a read error. V is TRBV27 and J is TRBJ2-5; D is uncertain. The J call may be incorrect, as the DNA end agrees better with TRBJ2-1. There are 14 residues in the CDR3. CDR1 and CDR2 from the germline V gene are MNHEY and SMNVEV (reference sequence). The CDR3 reads CASSLSSGGETQFF. The CDR3 DNA sequence: TGTGCCAGCAGTTTAAGTTCGGGTGGAGAGACCCAGTTCTTC.

This clonotype was picked up a small number of times. V gene TRBV20-1 combines with J gene TRBJ1-1; D gene uncertain. This CDR3 is 11 amino acids long. Between the trimmed V and J ends, which lost 3 bases and 6 bases, there was a span of 8 bases. Germline CDR1 DFQATT, CDR2 SNEGSKA (reference sequence). The CDR3 nucleotides are TGCAGTGCTAGGAAGGCGTCTGAAGCTTTCTTT. As protein: CSARKASEAFF.

This clonotype came up many times. The chain joins TRBV20-1 to TRBJ1-5; 7 nucleotides line up with TRBD1. The germline CDR1 and CDR2 sequences are DFQATT and SNEGSKA (reference sequence). The ends lost 2 bases at V and 4 bases at J; junction bases unmatched: 11. The CDR3 covers 16 residues. The CDR3 here is CSARPTFRQGNQPQHF. The CDR3 DNA follows: TGCAGTGCTAGACCTACCTTTAGACAGGGAAATCAGCCCCAGCATTTT.

A few counts support this clonotype. The chain joins TRBV14 to TRBJ2-1, with 11 nucleotides matching TRBD2. In germline, CDR1 is SGHDN, CDR2 FVKESK. With V trimmed by 4 bases and J by 6 bases, 11 bases remained unmatched. This CDR3 contains 17 residues. This CDR3 is CASSPSGRFPTGNEQFF. In nucleotides, the CDR3 is TGTGCCAGCAGCCCTAGCGGGAGGTTCCCTACGGGCAATGAGCAGTTCTTC.